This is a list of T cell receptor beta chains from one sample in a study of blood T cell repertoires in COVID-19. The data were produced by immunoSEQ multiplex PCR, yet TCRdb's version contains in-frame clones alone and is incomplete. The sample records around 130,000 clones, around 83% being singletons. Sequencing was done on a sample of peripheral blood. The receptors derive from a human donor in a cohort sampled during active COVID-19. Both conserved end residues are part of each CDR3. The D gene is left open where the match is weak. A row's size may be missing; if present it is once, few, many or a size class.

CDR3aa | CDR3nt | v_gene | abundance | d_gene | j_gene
CASSLPSYNEQFF | TGTGCCAGCAGCCTACCAAGTTACAATGAGCAGTTCTTC | TRBV11-3 | NA | NA | TRBJ2-1
CASSEADTAGNTIYF | TGTGCCAGCAGCGAGGCTGACACTGCTGGAAACACCATATATTTT | TRBV9 | NA | NA | TRBJ1-3
CASRLLQAGGPSKDTQYF | TGTGCAAGTCGCTTATTGCAGGCGGGAGGGCCAAGTAAAGATACGCAGTATTTT | TRBV12-2 | NA | NA | TRBJ2-3
CASSDGGIYGYTF | TGTGCCAGCAGTGACGGGGGGATCTATGGCTACACCTTC | TRBV6-4 | NA | NA | TRBJ1-2
CASSSYRDRGLLADTQYF | TGTGCCAGCAGCTCCTACCGAGACAGGGGGCTATTAGCAGATACGCAGTATTTT | TRBV7-9 | NA | TRBD1 | TRBJ2-3
CASRGDGAGYTF | TGTGCCAGCAGGGGCGACGGCGCTGGCTACACCTTC | TRBV6-5 | NA | NA | TRBJ1-2
CASSLLIETGGAGNTIYF | TGTGCCAGTAGTCTCCTAATTGAAACAGGGGGCGCTGGAAACACCATATATTTT | TRBV19 | NA | TRBD1 | TRBJ1-3
CASSDDSTHF | TGCGCCAGCAGTGATGACAGTACCCACTTT | TRBV10-1 | once | NA | TRBJ1-6
CASSILVGGLREQYF | TGTGCCAGCAGTATTCTGGTCGGGGGGCTGAGGGAGCAGTACTTC | TRBV27 | NA | NA | TRBJ2-7
CASSTGAGGPNEQFF | TGTGCCAGTAGTACGGGGGCGGGAGGACCCAATGAGCAGTTCTTC | TRBV19 | NA | TRBD2 | TRBJ2-1
CASSSGSGRGTDTQYF | TGTGCCAGCAGCTCCGGTAGCGGGAGAGGCACAGATACGCAGTATTTT | TRBV13 | NA | TRBD2 | TRBJ2-3
CSASRRGEAFF | TGCAGTGCCAGCCGGAGAGGTGAAGCTTTCTTT | TRBV20-1 | NA | NA | TRBJ1-1
CAWTQAGTEAFF | TGTGCCTGGACTCAGGCAGGGACTGAAGCTTTCTTT | TRBV30 | once | NA | TRBJ1-1
CASSLGQGAGKLFF | TGTGCCAGCAGCCTCGGACAGGGGGCTGGAAAACTGTTTTTT | TRBV9 | NA | TRBD1 | TRBJ1-4
CASSAPGQGGNTIYF | TGTGCCAGCAGCGCCCCGGGACAGGGTGGAAACACCATATATTTT | TRBV9 | NA | TRBD1 | TRBJ1-3
CASSLPSGEQFF | TGTGCCAGCAGCTTACCGTCCGGTGAGCAGTTCTTC | TRBV11-3 | NA | NA | TRBJ2-1
CASSEGPGQGLWGYTF | TGTGCCAGCAGTGAGGGCCCGGGACAGGGATTATGGGGCTACACCTTC | TRBV6-1 | few | TRBD1 | TRBJ1-2
CASSESSGGYNEQFF | TGTGCCAGCAGTGAAAGTAGCGGGGGATACAATGAGCAGTTCTTC | TRBV2 | NA | TRBD2 | TRBJ2-1
CSASTGFENSPLHF | TGCAGTGCTAGTACCGGGTTTGAAAATTCACCCCTCCACTTT | TRBV20-1 | NA | NA | TRBJ1-6
CASSQIRTPSRETQYF | TGTGCCAGCAGCCAAATCCGGACTCCCTCCCGAGAGACCCAGTACTTC | TRBV14 | once | NA | TRBJ2-5
CASSSLGTGHSYEQYF | TGTGCCAGCAGTTCCCTTGGGACAGGGCACTCCTACGAGCAGTACTTC | TRBV27 | NA | TRBD1 | TRBJ2-7
CASKGRGSTDTQYF | TGTGCCAGTAAAGGGAGGGGTAGCACAGATACGCAGTATTTT | TRBV19 | NA | TRBD2 | TRBJ2-3
CASSPDQGALLNYGYTF | TGTGCCAGTAGTCCGGACCAGGGGGCGCTCCTTAACTATGGCTACACCTTC | TRBV19 | NA | TRBD1 | TRBJ1-2
CASRQGLNEQFF | TGTGCCAGCAGGCAGGGTTTGAATGAGCAGTTCTTC | TRBV2 | NA | NA | TRBJ2-1
CASSRLAGGQETQYF | TGTGCCAGCAGTCGGCTGGCGGGGGGGCAAGAGACCCAGTACTTC | TRBV5-6 | NA | TRBD2 | TRBJ2-5
CASSFQGGNSPLHF | TGTGCCAGTAGTTTCCAGGGGGGTAATTCACCCCTCCACTTT | TRBV19 | NA | TRBD1 | TRBJ1-6
CASSLSGGNTEAFF | TGCGCCAGCAGCCTCTCCGGGGGGAACACTGAAGCTTTCTTT | TRBV5-1 | NA | NA | TRBJ1-1
CASSEASGYNEQFF | TGTGCCAGCAGTGAGGCTAGCGGGTACAATGAGCAGTTCTTC | TRBV2 | once | TRBD2 | TRBJ2-1
CASSYSPGVRNSPLHF | TGTGCCAGCAGTTACTCACCCGGGGTGCGTAATTCACCCCTCCACTTT | TRBV6-2/TRBV6-3 | NA | NA | TRBJ1-6
CASSQVDLVTYNEQFF | TGCGCCAGCAGCCAAGTGGACTTGGTGACCTACAATGAGCAGTTCTTC | TRBV4-1 | NA | NA | TRBJ2-1
CAISGRTSGLAGELFF | TGTGCCATCAGTGGGCGGACTAGCGGTTTAGCCGGGGAGCTGTTTTTT | TRBV10-3 | NA | TRBD2 | TRBJ2-2
CASSVQGENEAFF | TGTGCCAGTAGTGTTCAGGGGGAGAATGAAGCTTTCTTT | TRBV19 | once | TRBD1 | TRBJ1-1
CSARIMETQYF | TGCAGTGCTAGAATCATGGAGACCCAGTACTTC | TRBV20-1 | once | NA | TRBJ2-5
CASSQVVNTEAFF | TGTGCCAGCAGCCAAGTTGTAAACACTGAAGCTTTCTTT | TRBV3-1/TRBV3-2 | NA | NA | TRBJ1-1
CASSLAPQAAYEQYF | TGTGCCAGCAGCTTAGCGCCCCAGGCCGCCTACGAGCAGTACTTC | TRBV7-2 | NA | NA | TRBJ2-7
CASSQAYSYEQYF | TGCGCCAGCAGCCAAGCGTACTCCTACGAGCAGTACTTC | TRBV4-3 | NA | NA | TRBJ2-7
CASSPASSIVNTEAFF | TGCGCCAGCAGCCCTGCTAGTAGTATCGTGAACACTGAAGCTTTCTTT | TRBV5-1 | NA | NA | TRBJ1-1
CATSRESARNTGELFF | TGTGCCACCAGCAGAGAATCCGCCAGAAACACCGGGGAGCTGTTTTTT | TRBV15 | NA | NA | TRBJ2-2
CATSDQAPQGVGYNEQFF | TGTGCCACCAGTGATCAGGCTCCACAGGGGGTAGGCTACAATGAGCAGTTCTTC | TRBV24-1 | NA | TRBD1 | TRBJ2-1
CASSLGASGYTF | TGTGCCAGCAGCTTGGGGGCGAGCGGCTACACCTTC | TRBV7-9 | once | NA | TRBJ1-2
CASRIEERPQHF | TGTGCCAGCAGGATCGAAGAGCGGCCCCAGCATTTT | TRBV28 | NA | NA | TRBJ1-5
CASSLAGTGEDTQYF | TGTGCCAGCAGCTTAGCCGGGACTGGTGAAGATACGCAGTATTTT | TRBV7-9 | NA | NA | TRBJ2-3
CATSRSALKTQYF | TGTGCCACCAGCCGCTCAGCGTTGAAGACCCAGTACTTC | TRBV15 | NA | NA | TRBJ2-5
CASSFLEETQYF | TGTGCCAGCAGCTTCCTAGAAGAGACCCAGTACTTC | TRBV11-2 | NA | NA | TRBJ2-5
CASSQDGHVKGQYF | TGTGCCAGCAGCCAGGACGGACATGTAAAGGGGCAGTACTTC | TRBV3-1/TRBV3-2 | NA | NA | TRBJ2-7
CASSFSAGKAGNTIYF | TGTGCCAGCAGCTTTTCCGCAGGGAAAGCTGGAAACACCATATATTTT | TRBV5-4 | NA | NA | TRBJ1-3
CASHPEVNTEAFF | TGTGCCAGCCATCCAGAGGTGAACACTGAAGCTTTCTTT | TRBV19 | NA | NA | TRBJ1-1
CASQPPGQSNQPQHF | TGTGCCAGCCAACCCCCGGGACAGAGCAATCAGCCCCAGCATTTT | TRBV19 | NA | TRBD1 | TRBJ1-5
CSVEDRAGNTIYF | TGCAGCGTTGAGGACAGGGCAGGAAACACCATATATTTT | TRBV29-1 | NA | TRBD1 | TRBJ1-3
CASSFQGASNQPQHF | TGTGCCAGCAGCTTTCAGGGGGCGAGCAATCAGCCCCAGCATTTT | TRBV3-1/TRBV3-2 | NA | TRBD1 | TRBJ1-5
CAKCDRVGYTEAFF | TGTGCCAAATGTGACAGGGTCGGGTACACTGAAGCTTTCTTT | TRBV10-3 | NA | TRBD1 | TRBJ1-1
CASSPLLAVSTDTQYF | TGTGCCAGCTCACCTTTACTAGCGGTCAGCACAGATACGCAGTATTTT | TRBV18 | NA | TRBD2 | TRBJ2-3
CASSAQTGTNEKLFF | TGTGCCAGCTCAGCACAGACAGGGACTAATGAAAAACTGTTTTTT | TRBV18 | NA | TRBD1 | TRBJ1-4
CASSWGREQYF | TGTGCCAGCAGTTGGGGCAGGGAGCAGTACTTC | TRBV12-3/TRBV12-4 | NA | NA | TRBJ2-7
CASSHGTSGGRNEQFF | TGTGCCAGCAGCCATGGGACTAGCGGGGGCCGCAATGAGCAGTTCTTC | TRBV6-4 | many | TRBD2 | TRBJ2-1
CASRTGNEQFF | TGTGCCAGCAGAACGGGGAATGAGCAGTTCTTC | TRBV7-2 | NA | NA | TRBJ2-1